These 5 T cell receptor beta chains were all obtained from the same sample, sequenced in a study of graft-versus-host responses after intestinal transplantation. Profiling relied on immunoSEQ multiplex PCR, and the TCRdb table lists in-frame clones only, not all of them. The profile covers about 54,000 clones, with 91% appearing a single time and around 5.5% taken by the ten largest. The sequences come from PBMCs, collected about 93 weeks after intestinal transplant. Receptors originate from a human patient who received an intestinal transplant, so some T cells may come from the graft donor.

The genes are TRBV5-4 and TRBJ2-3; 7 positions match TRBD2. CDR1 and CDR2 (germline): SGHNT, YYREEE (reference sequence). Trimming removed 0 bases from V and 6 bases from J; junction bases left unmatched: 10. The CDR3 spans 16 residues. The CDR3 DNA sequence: TGTGCCAGCAGCTTGGTTCAGACTAGCATAAGGGATACGCAGTATTTT. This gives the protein CASSLVQTSIRDTQYF.

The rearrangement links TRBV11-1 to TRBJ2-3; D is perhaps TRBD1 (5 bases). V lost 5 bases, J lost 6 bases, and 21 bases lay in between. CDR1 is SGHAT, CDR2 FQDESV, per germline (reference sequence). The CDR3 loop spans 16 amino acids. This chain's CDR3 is CASSGKWGGAGDTQYF. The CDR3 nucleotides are TGTGCCAGCAGCGGAAAGTGGGGCGGCGCAGGGGATACGCAGTATTTT.

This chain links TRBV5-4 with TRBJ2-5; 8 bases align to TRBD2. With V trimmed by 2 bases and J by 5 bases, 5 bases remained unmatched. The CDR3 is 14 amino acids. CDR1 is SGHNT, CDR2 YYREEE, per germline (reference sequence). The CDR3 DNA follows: TGTGCCAGCAGCTTAGCGGGGGCGCGGGAGACCCAGTACTTC. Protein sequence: CASSLAGARETQYF.

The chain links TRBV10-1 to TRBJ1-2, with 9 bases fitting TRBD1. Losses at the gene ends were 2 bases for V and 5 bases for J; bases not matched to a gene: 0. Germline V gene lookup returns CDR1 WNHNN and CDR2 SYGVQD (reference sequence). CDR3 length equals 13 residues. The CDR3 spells CASSEGQGYGYTF. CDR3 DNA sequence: TGCGCCAGCAGTGAGGGACAGGGGTATGGCTACACCTTC.

The CDR3 spells CASSILPGSGIYGYTF. For the CDR3, the DNA is TGTGCCAGTAGTATCCTCCCAGGGAGTGGGATCTATGGCTACACCTTC. The gene calls are TRBV19 and TRBJ1-2; perhaps TRBD1 as D (5 bases). Deletions cut 3 bases from V and 4 bases from J, with 18 bases between. CDR1 and CDR2 from the germline V gene are LNHDA and SQIVND (reference sequence). The CDR3 length is 16 residues.